Sequencing of this TCR beta chain was carried out in a study of cytomegalovirus exposure and HLA in healthy donors. Regarding the study as a whole: Specificity for CMV antigens was confirmed in vitro for a few of the CMV-associated chains. The authors judged a highly shared variant cluster likely a sequencing artifact.

Per the germline V gene, CDR1 is MDHEN and CDR2 is SYDVKM. The CDR3 covers 15 residues. The trim removed 3 bases at V and 6 bases at J, leaving 9 bases unmatched. PCR amplification relied on 60 Vbeta primers (plus 13 Jbeta primers). Assay: immunoSEQ multiplex PCR; the TCRdb copy retains only in-frame clones and omits some. The sample includes some 160,000 clones, about 72% of them seen just once. Concerning this clone: Its specificity is unknown.

V gene TRBV28 combines with J gene TRBJ2-7, with 9 bases matching TRBD2. The sequence derives from a man aged 35 to 55 in good health and CMV-seronegative. The sequencing sample was made of PBMCs. CDR3 protein: CASSFEAGGVSEQYF. The CDR3 nucleotides read TGTGCCAGCAGTTTTGAGGCGGGAGGGGTTTCCGAGCAGTACTTC.